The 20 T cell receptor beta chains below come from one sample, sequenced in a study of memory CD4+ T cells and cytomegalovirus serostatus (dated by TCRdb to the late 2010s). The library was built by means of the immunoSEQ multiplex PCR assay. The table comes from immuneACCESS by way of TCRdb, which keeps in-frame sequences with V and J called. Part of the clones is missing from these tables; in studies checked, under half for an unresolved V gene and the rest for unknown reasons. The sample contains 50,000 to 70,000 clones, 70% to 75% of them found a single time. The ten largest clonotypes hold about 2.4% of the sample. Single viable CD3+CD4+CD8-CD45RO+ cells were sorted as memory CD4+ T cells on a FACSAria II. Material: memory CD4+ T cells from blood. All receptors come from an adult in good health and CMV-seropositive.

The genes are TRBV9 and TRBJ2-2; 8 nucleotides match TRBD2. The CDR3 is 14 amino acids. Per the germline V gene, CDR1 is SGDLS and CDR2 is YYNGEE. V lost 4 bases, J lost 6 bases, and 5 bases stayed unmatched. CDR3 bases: TGTGCCAGCAGCACCCTGACTAGCGCCGGGGAGCTGTTTTTT. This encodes CASSTLTSAGELFF.

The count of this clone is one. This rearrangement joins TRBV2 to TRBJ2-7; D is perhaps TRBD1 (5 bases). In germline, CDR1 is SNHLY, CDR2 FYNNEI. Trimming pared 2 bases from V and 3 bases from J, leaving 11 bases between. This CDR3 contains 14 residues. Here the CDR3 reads CASSELGRFYEQYF. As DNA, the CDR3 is TGTGCCAGCAGTGAACTGGGGCGGTTCTACGAGCAGTACTTC.

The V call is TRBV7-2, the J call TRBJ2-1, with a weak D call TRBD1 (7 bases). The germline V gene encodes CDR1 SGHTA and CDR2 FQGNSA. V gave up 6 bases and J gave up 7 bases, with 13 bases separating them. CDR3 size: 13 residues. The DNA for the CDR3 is TGTGCCAGCAGTTCCAGGGGGGAGAATGAGCAGTTCTTC. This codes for CASSSRGENEQFF.

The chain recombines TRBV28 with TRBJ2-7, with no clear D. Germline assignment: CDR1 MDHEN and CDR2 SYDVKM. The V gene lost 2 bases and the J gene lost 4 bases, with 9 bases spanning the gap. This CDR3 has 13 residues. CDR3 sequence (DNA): TGTGCCAGCAGTTTAAGTATAAGTTACGAGCAGTACTTC. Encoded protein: CASSLSISYEQYF.

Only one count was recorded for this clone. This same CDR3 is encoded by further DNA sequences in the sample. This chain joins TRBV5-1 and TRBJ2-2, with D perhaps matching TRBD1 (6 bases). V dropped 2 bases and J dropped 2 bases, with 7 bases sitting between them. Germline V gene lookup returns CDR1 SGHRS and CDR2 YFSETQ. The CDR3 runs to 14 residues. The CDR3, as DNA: TGCGCCAGCAGCTTAGGGGGAAACACCGGGGAGCTGTTTTTT. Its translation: CASSLGGNTGELFF. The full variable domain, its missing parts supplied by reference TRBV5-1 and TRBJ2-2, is KAGVTQTPRYLIKTRGQQVTLSCSPISGHRSVSWYQQTPGQGLQFLFEYFSETQRNKGNFPGRFSGRQFSNSRSEMNVSTLELGDSALYLCASSLGGNTGELFFGEGSRLTVL.

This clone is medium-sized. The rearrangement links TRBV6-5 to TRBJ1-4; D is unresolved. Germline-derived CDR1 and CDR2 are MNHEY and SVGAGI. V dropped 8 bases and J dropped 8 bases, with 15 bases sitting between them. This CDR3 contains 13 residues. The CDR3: CASRENGVEKLFF. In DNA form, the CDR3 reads TGTGCCAGCCGAGAGAATGGGGTGGAAAAACTGTTTTTT.

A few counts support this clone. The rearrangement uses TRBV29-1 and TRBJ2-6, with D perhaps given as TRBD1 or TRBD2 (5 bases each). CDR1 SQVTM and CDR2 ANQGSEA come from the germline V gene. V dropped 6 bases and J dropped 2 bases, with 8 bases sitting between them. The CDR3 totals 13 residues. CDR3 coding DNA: TGCAGCGTCAGAGGGGCTGGGGCCAACGTCCTGACTTTC. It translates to CSVRGAGANVLTF. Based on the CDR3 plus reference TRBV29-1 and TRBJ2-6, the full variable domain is SAVISQKPSRDICQRGTSLTIQCQVDSQVTMMFWYRQQPGQSLTLIATANQGSEATYESGFVIDKFPISRPNLTFSTLTVSNMSPEDSSIYLCSVRGAGANVLTFGAGSRLTVL.

CDR3 protein: CASSLVAEAFF. In DNA form, the CDR3 reads TGTGCCAGCAGCTTAGTTGCTGAAGCTTTCTTT. This rearrangement joins TRBV7-9 to TRBJ1-1, with D unresolved. V gave up 1 base and J gave up 6 bases, with 3 bases separating them. The CDR3 sequence is 11 residues long. CDR1 is SEHNR and CDR2 is FQNEAQ in the germline V gene (reference sequence).

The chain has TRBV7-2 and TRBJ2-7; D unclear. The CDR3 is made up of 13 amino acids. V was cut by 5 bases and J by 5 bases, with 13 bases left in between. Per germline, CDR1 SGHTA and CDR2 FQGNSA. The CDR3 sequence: CASSPDLDNEQYF. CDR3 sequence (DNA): TGTGCCAGCAGCCCCGACCTGGATAACGAGCAGTACTTC.

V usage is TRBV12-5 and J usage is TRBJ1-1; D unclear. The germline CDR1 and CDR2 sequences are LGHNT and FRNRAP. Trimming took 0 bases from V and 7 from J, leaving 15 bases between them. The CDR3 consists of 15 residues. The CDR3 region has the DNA TGTGCTAGTGGTTTGGTAGCGGGCGGGGTTGGTGAAGCTTTCTTT. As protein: CASGLVAGGVGEAFF.

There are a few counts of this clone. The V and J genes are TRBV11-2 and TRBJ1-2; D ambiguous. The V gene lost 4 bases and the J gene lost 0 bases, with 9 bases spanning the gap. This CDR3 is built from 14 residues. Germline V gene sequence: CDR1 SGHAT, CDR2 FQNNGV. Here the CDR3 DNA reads TGTGCCAGCAGCTCCGGCCGATCTAACTATGGCTACACCTTC. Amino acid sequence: CASSSGRSNYGYTF.

The CDR3 DNA follows: TGTGCCAGCTCCCTAGTGGGGACAGGAGCTAACTATGGCTACACCTTC. This codes for CASSLVGTGANYGYTF. The chain employs TRBV18 and TRBJ1-2; 8 nucleotides line up with TRBD1. The J segment lost 0 bases and the V segment lost 6 bases, leaving 9 bases of the junction unmatched. The CDR3 has 16 amino acids. Per the germline V gene, CDR1 is KGHSH and CDR2 is LQKENI. Filled out from reference TRBV18 and TRBJ1-2, the complete variable domain reads NAGVMQNPRHLVRRRGQEARLRCSPMKGHSHVYWYRQLPEEGLKFMVYLQKENIIDESGMPKERFSAEFPKEGPSILRIQQVVRGDSAAYFCASSLVGTGANYGYTFGSGTRLTVV.

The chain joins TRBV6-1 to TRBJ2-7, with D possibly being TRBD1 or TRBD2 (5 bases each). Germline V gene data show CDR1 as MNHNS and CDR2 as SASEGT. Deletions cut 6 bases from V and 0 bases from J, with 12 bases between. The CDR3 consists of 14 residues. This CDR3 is CASRFGGASYEQYV. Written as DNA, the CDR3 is TGTGCCAGCAGATTTGGGGGAGCCTCCTACGAGCAGTACGTC.

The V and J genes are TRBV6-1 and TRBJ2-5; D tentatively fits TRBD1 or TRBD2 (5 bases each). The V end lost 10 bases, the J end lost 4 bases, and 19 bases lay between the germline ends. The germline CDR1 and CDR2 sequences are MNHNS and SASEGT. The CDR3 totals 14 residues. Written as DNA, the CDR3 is TGTGCCACCCAAGAGGGGCGGTTTCCAGAGACCCAGTACTTC. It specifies CATQEGRFPETQYF.

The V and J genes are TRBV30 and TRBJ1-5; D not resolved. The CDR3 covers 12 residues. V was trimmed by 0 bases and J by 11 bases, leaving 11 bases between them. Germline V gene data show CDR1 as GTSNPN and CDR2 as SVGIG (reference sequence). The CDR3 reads CAWSVGNLAQHF. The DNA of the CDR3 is TGTGCCTGGAGTGTGGGTAATCTGGCCCAGCATTTT. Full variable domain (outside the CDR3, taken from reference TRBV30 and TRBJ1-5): SQTIHQWPATLVQPVGSPLSLECTVEGTSNPNLYWYRQAAGRGLQLLFYSVGIGQISSEVPQNLSASRPQDRQFILSSKKLLLSDSGFYLCAWSVGNLAQHFGDGTRLSIL.

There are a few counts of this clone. The CDR3 spells CASSLTGEGGYTF. CDR3 nucleotides: TGTGCCAGCAGCCTGACAGGGGAGGGTGGCTACACCTTC. The gene calls are TRBV11-3 and TRBJ1-2, with TRBD1 identical over 8 bases. V was clipped by 5 bases and J by 7 bases; unmatched bases: 6. In germline, CDR1 is SGHNT, CDR2 YENEEA. The CDR3 is 13 residues long.

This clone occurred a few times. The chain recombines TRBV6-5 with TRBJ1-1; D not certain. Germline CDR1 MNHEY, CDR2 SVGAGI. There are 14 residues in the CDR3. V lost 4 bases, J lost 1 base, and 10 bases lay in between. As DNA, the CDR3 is TGTGCCAGCAGTTCCGCCGGCGGGAACACTGAAGCTTTCTTT. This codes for CASSSAGGNTEAFF.

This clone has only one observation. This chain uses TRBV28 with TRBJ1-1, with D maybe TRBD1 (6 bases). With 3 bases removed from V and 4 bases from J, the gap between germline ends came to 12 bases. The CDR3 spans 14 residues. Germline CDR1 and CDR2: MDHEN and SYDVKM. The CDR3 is CASSFLGGSTEAFF. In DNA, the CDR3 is TGTGCCAGCAGTTTTCTAGGGGGGAGCACTGAAGCTTTCTTT.

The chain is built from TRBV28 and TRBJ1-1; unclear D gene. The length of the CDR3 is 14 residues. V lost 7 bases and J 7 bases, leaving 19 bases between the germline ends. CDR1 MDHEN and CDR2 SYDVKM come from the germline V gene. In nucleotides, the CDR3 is TGTGCCAGCAAGACGGAACGGCCGGTTGATGAAGCTTTCTTT. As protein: CASKTERPVDEAFF.

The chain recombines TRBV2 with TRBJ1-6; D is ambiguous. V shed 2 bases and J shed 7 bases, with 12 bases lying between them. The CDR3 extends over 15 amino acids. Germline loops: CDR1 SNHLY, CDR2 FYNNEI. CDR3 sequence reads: CASSEFGPGNSPLHF. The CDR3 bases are TGTGCCAGCAGTGAATTCGGGCCGGGAAATTCACCCCTCCACTTT.